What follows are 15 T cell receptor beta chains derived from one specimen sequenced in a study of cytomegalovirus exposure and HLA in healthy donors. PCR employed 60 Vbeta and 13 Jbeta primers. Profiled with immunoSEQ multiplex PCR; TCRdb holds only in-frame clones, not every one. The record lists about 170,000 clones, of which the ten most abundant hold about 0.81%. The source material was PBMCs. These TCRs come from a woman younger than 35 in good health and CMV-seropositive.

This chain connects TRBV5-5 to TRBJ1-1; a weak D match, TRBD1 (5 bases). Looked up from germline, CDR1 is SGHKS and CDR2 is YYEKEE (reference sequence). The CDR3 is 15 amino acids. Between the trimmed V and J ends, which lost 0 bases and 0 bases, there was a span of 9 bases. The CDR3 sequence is CASSLETVMNTEAFF. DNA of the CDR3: TGTGCCAGCAGCTTGGAGACAGTCATGAACACTGAAGCTTTCTTT.

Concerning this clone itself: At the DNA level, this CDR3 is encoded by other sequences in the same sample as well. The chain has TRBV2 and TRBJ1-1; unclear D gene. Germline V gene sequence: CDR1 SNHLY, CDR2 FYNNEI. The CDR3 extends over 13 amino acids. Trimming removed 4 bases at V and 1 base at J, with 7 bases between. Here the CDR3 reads CASSVEGNTEAFF. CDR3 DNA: TGTGCCAGCAGTGTGGAGGGGAACACTGAAGCTTTCTTT.

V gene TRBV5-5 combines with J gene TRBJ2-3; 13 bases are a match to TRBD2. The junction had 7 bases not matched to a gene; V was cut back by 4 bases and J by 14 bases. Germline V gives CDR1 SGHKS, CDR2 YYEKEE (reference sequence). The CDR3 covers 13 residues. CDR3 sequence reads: CASSATSGGALYF. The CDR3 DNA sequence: TGTGCCAGCAGCGCTACTAGCGGGGGGGCCCTGTATTTT. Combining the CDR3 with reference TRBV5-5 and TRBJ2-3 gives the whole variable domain DAGVTQSPTHLIKTRGQQVTLRCSPISGHKSVSWYQQVLGQGPQFIFQYYEKEERGRGNFPDRFSARQFPNYSSELNVNALLLGDSALYLCASSATSGGALYFGPGTRLTVL.

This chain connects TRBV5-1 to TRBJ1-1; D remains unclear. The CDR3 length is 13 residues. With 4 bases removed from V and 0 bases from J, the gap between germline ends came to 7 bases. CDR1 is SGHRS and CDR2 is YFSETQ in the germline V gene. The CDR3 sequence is CASSRELNTEAFF. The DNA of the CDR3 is TGCGCCAGCAGCCGGGAGTTGAACACTGAAGCTTTCTTT.

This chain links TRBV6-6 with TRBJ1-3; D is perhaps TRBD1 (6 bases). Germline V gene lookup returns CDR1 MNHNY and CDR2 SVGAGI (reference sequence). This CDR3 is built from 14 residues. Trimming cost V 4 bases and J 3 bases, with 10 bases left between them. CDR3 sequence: CASSLDSRGNTIYF. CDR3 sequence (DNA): TGTGCCAGCAGTTTGGACAGTCGTGGAAACACCATATATTTT.

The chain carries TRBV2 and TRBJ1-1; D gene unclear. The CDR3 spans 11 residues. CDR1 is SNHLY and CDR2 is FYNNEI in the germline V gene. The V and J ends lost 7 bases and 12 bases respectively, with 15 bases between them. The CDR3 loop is CASTPGPPTFF. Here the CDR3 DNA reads TGTGCCAGCACCCCTGGGCCCCCAACTTTCTTT.

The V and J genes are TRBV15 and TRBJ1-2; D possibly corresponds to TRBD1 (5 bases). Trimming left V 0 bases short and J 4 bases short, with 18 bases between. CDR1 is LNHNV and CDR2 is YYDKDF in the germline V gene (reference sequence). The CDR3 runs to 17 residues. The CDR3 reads CATSRDLGVKGSYGYTF. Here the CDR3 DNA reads TGTGCCACCAGCAGAGATCTAGGGGTTAAGGGTTCCTATGGCTACACCTTC. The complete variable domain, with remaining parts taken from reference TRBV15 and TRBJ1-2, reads DAMVIQNPRYQVTQFGKPVTLSCSQTLNHNVMYWYQQKSSQAPKLLFHYYDKDFNNEADTPDNFQSRRPNTSFCFLDIRSPGLGDTAMYLCATSRDLGVKGSYGYTFGSGTRLTVV.

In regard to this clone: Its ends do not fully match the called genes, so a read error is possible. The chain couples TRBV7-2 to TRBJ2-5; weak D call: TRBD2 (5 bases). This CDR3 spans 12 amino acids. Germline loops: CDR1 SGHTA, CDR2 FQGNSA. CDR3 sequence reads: CASSLARGHPYF. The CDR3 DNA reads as TGTGCCAGCAGCCTAGCCCGAGGGCACCCGTACTTC.

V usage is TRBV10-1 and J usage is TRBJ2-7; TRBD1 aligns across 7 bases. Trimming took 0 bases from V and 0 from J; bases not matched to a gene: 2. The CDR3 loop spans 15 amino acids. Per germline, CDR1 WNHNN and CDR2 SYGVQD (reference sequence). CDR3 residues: CASSESAGGSYEQYF. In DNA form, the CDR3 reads TGCGCCAGCAGTGAGTCCGCAGGGGGCTCCTACGAGCAGTACTTC.

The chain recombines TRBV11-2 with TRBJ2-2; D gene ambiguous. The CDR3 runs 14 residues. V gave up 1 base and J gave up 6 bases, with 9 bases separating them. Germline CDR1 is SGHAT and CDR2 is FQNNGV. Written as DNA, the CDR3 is TGTGCCAGCAGCTTAGTGGGCCGTCCCGGGGAGCTGTTTTTT. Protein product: CASSLVGRPGELFF.

CDR3 sequence reads: CASSVLGLSTEAFF. The CDR3 nucleotides are TGTGCCAGCAGCGTCCTGGGGCTGAGTACTGAAGCTTTCTTT. V usage is TRBV7-2 and J usage is TRBJ1-1; tentative D call: TRBD1 (5 bases). This CDR3 contains 14 residues. V was clipped by 5 bases and J by 5 bases, with 15 bases between them. CDR1 and CDR2 (germline): SGHTA, FQGNSA.

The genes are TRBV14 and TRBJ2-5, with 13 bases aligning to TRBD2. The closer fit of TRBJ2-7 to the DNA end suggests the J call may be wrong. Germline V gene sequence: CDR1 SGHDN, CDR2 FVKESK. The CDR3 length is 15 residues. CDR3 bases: TGTGCCAGCAGCCGGGGGACTAGCGGGGTTTACGAGCAGTACTTC. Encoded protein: CASSRGTSGVYEQYF.

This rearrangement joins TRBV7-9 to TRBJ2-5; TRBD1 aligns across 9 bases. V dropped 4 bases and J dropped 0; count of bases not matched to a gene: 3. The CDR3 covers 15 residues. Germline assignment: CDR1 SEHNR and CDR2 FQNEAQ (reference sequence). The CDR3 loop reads CASSSGQGHQETQYF. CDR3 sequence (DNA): TGTGCCAGCAGCTCGGGACAGGGTCACCAAGAGACCCAGTACTTC.

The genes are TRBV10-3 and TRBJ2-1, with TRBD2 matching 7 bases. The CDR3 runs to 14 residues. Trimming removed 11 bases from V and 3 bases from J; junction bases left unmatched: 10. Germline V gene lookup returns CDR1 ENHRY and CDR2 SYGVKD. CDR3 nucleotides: TGTGCCGTCCTAGAGGGAGGGCGCTACAATGAGCAGTTCTTC. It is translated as CAVLEGGRYNEQFF.

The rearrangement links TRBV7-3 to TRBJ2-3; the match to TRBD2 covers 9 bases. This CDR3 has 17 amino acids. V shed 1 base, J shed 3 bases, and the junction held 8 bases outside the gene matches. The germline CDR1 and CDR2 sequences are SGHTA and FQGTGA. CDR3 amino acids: CASSLMGGGASTDTQYF. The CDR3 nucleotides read TGTGCCAGCAGCTTAATGGGCGGGGGGGCCTCGACAGATACGCAGTATTTT. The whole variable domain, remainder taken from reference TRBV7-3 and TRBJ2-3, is GAGVSQTPSNKVTEKGKYVELRCDPISGHTALYWYRQSLGQGPEFLIYFQGTGAADDSGLPNDRFFAVRPEGSVSTLKIQRTERGDSAVYLCASSLMGGGASTDTQYFGPGTRLTVL.